This T cell receptor beta chain is drawn from a study of cytomegalovirus exposure and HLA in healthy donors. At the level of the study: A later analysis reported the 100 to 150 validation repertoires used the same platform as the approximately 660 first-cohort repertoires.

V lost 2 bases and J lost 4, with 6 bases in between. Germline lookup yields CDR1 MDHEN and CDR2 SYDVKM. The CDR3 contains 14 residues. Study results and caveats: The listing of 150 or so TCR beta chains classed them as cytomegalovirus-associated. The classifier was said to identify cytomegalovirus status with high specificity and sensitivity.

The method was immunoSEQ multiplex PCR; TCRdb's version includes in-frame clones alone and lacks a portion of them. This repertoire shows 120,000 to 150,000 clones, approximately 86% found once; its top ten account for about 4.9%. About this clone: The antigen remains unidentified.

The chain has TRBV28 and TRBJ1-6; unclear D gene. The sequenced sample consisted of PBMCs. This sequence originates from a man aged 18 to 30 in good health and CMV-seropositive. CDR3 DNA sequence: TGTGCCAGCAGTTTAGGGCAGTATAATTCACCCCTCCACTTT. It specifies CASSLGQYNSPLHF.